The source of this T cell receptor beta chain is a study of patients and donors after allogeneic stem cell transplantation. MiXCR, applied by TCRdb to the RT-PCR reads, yields one record per CDR3 protein. The repertoire holds about a million distinct CDR3 sequences, around 17% seen once, with 5% to 7.5% in the top ten. This clonotype was recorded a few times. Trimming took 5 bases from V and 6 from J, leaving 12 bases between them. The CDR3 loop spans 12 amino acids. CDR1 and CDR2 from the germline V gene are SGHRS and YFSETQ. Sequencing was carried out using blood, either unsorted or a sorted T cell fraction (not recorded which). The rearrangement joins TRBV5-1 to TRBJ2-7; the D call may be TRBD1 or TRBD2 (5 bases each). The TCR comes from a human donor who was either an allogeneic HSCT recipient or a stem cell or donor lymphocyte infusion donor (not recorded which). It is not recorded whose cells these are; they may come from a transplant donor. The CDR3 sequence is CASREGTGEQYF. The CDR3 DNA is TGCGCCAGCAGAGAGGGGACGGGCGAGCAGTACTTC.